Below, one TCR beta chain is given with its context. The sample originates from a study of blood T cell repertoires in COVID-19. V lost 9 bases and J lost 6; bases outside the gene matches: 8. This CDR3 has 13 amino acids. Germline V gene lookup returns CDR1 LNHDA and CDR2 SQIVND (reference sequence). Libraries were prepared by immunoSEQ multiplex PCR; TCRdb keeps only in-frame clonotypes and omits some of them. The sample has about 72,000 clones; nearly 90% are singletons. Sequenced sample: peripheral blood. The chain uses TRBV19 and TRBJ1-1, with 9 nucleotides matching TRBD1. The sequence derives from a man between 50 and 59 years old with acute or convalescent COVID-19. The CDR3 spells CASRRDRVAEAFF. DNA for the CDR3: TGTGCCAGCCGACGGGACAGGGTGGCTGAAGCTTTCTTT. Together with reference TRBV19 and TRBJ1-1, the CDR3 gives the full variable domain: DGGITQSPKYLFRKEGQNVTLSCEQNLNHDAMYWYRQDPGQGLRLIYYSQIVNDFQKGDIAEGYSVSREKKESFPLTVTSAQKNPTAFYLCASRRDRVAEAFFGQGTRLTVV.